This TCR beta chain was recovered during a study of blood T cell repertoires in COVID-19. The assay was immunoSEQ multiplex PCR, and TCRdb's table has in-frame clones only and misses some. The sample gives about 200,000 clones, almost 90% of which show up once; 1.5% to 2% is in the top ten. This CDR3 has 14 amino acids. Looked up from germline, CDR1 is SQVTM and CDR2 is ANQGSEA. The V end was cut by 3 bases, the J end by 0 bases, with 11 bases between. The sequenced sample was peripheral blood. The V and J genes are TRBV29-1 and TRBJ1-1; D is unclear. The receptor comes from a man younger than 35 with active or convalescent COVID-19. The CDR3 DNA sequence: TGCAGCGTTGATAGAGGCAGCATGAACACTGAAGCTTTCTTT. Translating gives CSVDRGSMNTEAFF.